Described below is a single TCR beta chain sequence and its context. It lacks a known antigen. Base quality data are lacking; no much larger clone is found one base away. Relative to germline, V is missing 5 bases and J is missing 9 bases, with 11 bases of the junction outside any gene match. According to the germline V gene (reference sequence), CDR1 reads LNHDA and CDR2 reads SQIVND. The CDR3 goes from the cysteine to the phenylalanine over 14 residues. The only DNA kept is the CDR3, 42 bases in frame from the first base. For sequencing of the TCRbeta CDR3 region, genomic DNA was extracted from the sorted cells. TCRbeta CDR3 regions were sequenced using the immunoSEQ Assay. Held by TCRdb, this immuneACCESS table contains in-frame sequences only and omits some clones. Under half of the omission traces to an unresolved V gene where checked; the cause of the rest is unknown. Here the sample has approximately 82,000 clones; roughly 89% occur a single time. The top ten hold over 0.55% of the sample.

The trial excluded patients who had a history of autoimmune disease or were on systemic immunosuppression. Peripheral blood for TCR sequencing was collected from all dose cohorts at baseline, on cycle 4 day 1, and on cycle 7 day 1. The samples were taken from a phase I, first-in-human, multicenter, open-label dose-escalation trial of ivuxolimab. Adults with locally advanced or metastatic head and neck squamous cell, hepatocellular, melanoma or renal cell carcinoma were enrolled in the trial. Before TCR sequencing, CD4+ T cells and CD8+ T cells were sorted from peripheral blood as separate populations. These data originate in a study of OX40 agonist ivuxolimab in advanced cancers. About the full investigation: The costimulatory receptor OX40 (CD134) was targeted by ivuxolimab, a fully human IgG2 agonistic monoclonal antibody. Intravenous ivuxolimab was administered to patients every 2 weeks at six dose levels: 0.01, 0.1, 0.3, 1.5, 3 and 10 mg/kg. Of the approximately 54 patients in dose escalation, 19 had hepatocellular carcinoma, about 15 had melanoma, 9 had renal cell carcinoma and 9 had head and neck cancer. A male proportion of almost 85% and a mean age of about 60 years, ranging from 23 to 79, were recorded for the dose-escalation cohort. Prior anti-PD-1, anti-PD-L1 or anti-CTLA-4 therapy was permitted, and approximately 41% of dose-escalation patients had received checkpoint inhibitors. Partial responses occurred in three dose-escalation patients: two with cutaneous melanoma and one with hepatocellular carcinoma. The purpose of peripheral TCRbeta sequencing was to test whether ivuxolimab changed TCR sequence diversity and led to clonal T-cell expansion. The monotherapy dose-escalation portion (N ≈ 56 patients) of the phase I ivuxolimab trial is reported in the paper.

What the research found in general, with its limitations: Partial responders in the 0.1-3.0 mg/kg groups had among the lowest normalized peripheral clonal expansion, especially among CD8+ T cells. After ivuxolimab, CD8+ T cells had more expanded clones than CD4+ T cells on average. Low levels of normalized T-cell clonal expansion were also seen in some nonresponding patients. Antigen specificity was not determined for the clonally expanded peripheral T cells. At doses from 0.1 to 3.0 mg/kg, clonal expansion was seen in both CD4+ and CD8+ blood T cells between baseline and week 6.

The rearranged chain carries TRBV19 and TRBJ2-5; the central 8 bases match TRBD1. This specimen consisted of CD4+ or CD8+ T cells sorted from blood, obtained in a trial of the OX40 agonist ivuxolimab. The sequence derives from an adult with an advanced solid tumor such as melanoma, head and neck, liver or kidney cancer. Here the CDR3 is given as CASSFRDRPFAQYF. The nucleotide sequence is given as TGTGCCAGTAGTTTCCGGGACAGGCCGTTCGCCCAGTACTTC.